These 13 T cell receptor beta chains originate from one sample sequenced in a study of blood T cells in healthy people across ages. A J-beta primer mix and a sample-barcoded 5' primer were used in a second PCR of about 7 to 12 cycles. TCRdb recomputed calls from the 5' RACE reads with MiXCR, one row per CDR3 protein. Seen here are approximately 1,700,000 distinct CDR3 sequences, about two fifths observed once, and the top ten hold approximately 22%. Material: blood. The receptor set was obtained from a human donor in good health.

This clonotype was counted many times. This chain links TRBV12-3 or TRBV12-4 with TRBJ1-2, with unresolved D. The CDR3 extends over 14 amino acids. Trimming removed 2 bases at V and 0 bases at J, with 7 bases between. CDR3 bases: TGTGCCAGCAGTTTACAACCGACTAACTATGGCTACACCTTC. It translates to CASSLQPTNYGYTF.

This clonotype was picked up a small number of times. The chain joins TRBV4-1 to TRBJ1-1; 10 positions match TRBD1. This CDR3 is built from 15 residues. From germline, CDR1 is MGHRA and CDR2 YSYEKL. V shed 5 bases and J 5 bases; nucleotides not matched to a gene: 8. The CDR3 sequence: CASSGRTGGRTEAFF. The CDR3 region has the DNA TGCGCCAGCAGCGGACGGACAGGGGGTAGGACTGAAGCTTTCTTT.

In its sample, this clonotype was seen a few times. V is TRBV6-6 and J is TRBJ2-7, with D tentatively TRBD2 (6 bases). The CDR3 covers 12 residues. V gave up 5 bases and J gave up 3 bases, with 8 bases separating them. Germline CDR1 reads MNHNY; CDR2 reads SVGAGI (reference sequence). CDR3 bases: TGTGCCAGCAGTGCGGGATACTACGAGCAGTACTTC. It is translated as CASSAGYYEQYF.

The CDR3 is CSAPGTFNTEAFF. In DNA form, the CDR3 reads TGCAGTGCCCCCGGGACATTTAACACTGAAGCTTTCTTT. This rearrangement joins TRBV20-1 to TRBJ1-1; maybe TRBD1 (6 bases). The CDR3 consists of 13 residues. The V end was cut by 6 bases, the J end by 2 bases, with 13 bases between. In germline, CDR1 is DFQATT, CDR2 SNEGSKA (reference sequence).

This clonotype was picked up a small number of times. The CDR3 DNA sequence: TGCGCCAGCAGCCAAGACCTCCAGAGTCCTTGTGGCTACACCTTC. Protein product: CASSQDLQSPCGYTF. The genes are TRBV4-3 and TRBJ1-2; D ambiguous. Trimming took 0 bases from V and 7 from J, leaving 15 bases between them. This CDR3 is built from 15 residues. The V gene's germline CDR1 is LGHNA and CDR2 YSLEER.

The table lists this clonotype with a few counts. The chain carries TRBV6-1 and TRBJ2-7; D is unresolved. With 3 bases removed from V and 0 bases from J, the gap between germline ends came to 18 bases. The CDR3 totals 17 residues. CDR1 is MNHNS, CDR2 SASEGT, per germline. The CDR3 DNA sequence: TGTGCCAGCAGTGAGGGGATCGTCGTATGGAGCTCCTACGAGCAGTACTTC. Translation: CASSEGIVVWSSYEQYF.

This chain joins TRBV12-3 or TRBV12-4 and TRBJ1-3; D is unclear. The CDR3 is made up of 12 amino acids. The ends were cut back, 4 bases at V and 0 bases at J, with 1 base in the middle. The DNA of the CDR3 is TGTGCCAGCAGTTACTCTGGAAACACCATATATTTT. This codes for CASSYSGNTIYF.

This chain uses TRBV7-3 with TRBJ2-1, with TRBD2 matching 13 bases. V was clipped by 4 bases and J by 4 bases; unmatched bases: 13. Per the germline V gene, CDR1 is SGHTA and CDR2 is FQGTGA. The CDR3 extends over 19 amino acids. The DNA of the CDR3 is TGTGCCAGCAGCTACGGACTAGCGGGGGCCCCCGTCCCTTACAATGAGCAGTTCTTC. This sequence encodes CASSYGLAGAPVPYNEQFF. Full variable domain (outside the CDR3, taken from reference TRBV7-3 and TRBJ2-1): GAGVSQTPSNKVTEKGKYVELRCDPISGHTALYWYRQSLGQGPEFLIYFQGTGAADDSGLPNDRFFAVRPEGSVSTLKIQRTERGDSAVYLCASSYGLAGAPVPYNEQFFGPGTRLTVL.

This clonotype was observed a few times. The J gene is TRBJ1-6, the V gene TRBV10-3, with D uncertain. The V gene's germline CDR1 is ENHRY and CDR2 SYGVKD. Between the trimmed V and J ends, which lost 10 bases and 8 bases, there was a span of 15 bases. This CDR3 spans 13 amino acids. CDR3 loop: CATRAETYSPLHF. Written as DNA, the CDR3 is TGTGCCACCCGGGCGGAGACGTATTCACCCCTCCACTTT.

Points on this clonotype: Compared with germline, one end of the junction differs, possibly owing to a read error. The V gene is TRBV6-1, the J gene TRBJ2-7, with 7 bases that match TRBD1. CDR1 and CDR2 from the germline V gene are MNHNS and SASEGT. This CDR3 spans 10 amino acids. The CDR3 is CASREPGTVF. For the CDR3, the DNA is TGTGCCAGCAGGGAACCGGGGACAGTCTTC.

This clonotype was seen only a few times. This rearrangement joins TRBV5-1 to TRBJ1-2; a weak D match, TRBD1 (6 bases). CDR1 SGHRS and CDR2 YFSETQ come from the germline V gene. V lost 0 bases and J lost 9, with 15 bases in between. The CDR3 loop spans 14 amino acids. CDR3 DNA sequence: TGCGCCAGCAGCTTGGATGTAGGGGGAGTCCGCTACACCTTC. This encodes CASSLDVGGVRYTF.

The chain recombines TRBV5-1 with TRBJ1-2, with unresolved D. The CDR3 consists of 16 residues. The germline V gene has CDR1 SGHRS and CDR2 YFSETQ. V was pared by 4 bases and J by 0 bases, with 16 bases between. CDR3 protein: CASSPSADTANYGYTF. CDR3 bases: TGCGCCAGCAGCCCCTCGGCGGATACAGCTAACTATGGCTACACCTTC.

The chain couples TRBV6-6 to TRBJ1-4; no firm D call. V was cut by 4 bases and J by 7 bases, with 22 bases left in between. This CDR3 contains 17 residues. CDR1 is MNHNY, CDR2 SVGAGI, per germline (reference sequence). This chain's CDR3 is CASSFWASGRRIEKLFF. CDR3 bases: TGTGCCAGCAGTTTCTGGGCCTCGGGCAGGAGAATTGAAAAACTGTTTTTT.